The 31 T cell receptor beta chains listed next were all sequenced from one sample in a study of tumor-infiltrating lymphocytes in primary liver carcinoma. The researchers obtained blood RNA from unsorted whole blood and also extracted germline DNA. cDNA specific to TCR beta was made from roughly 500 ng of total RNA, with a constant-region primer employed for priming. Each TCR beta library was derived from three nested multiplex PCR rounds that employed slightly modified ARM-PCR. TRBV1-TRBV30 forward primers paired with a C-beta reverse primer were used in the first two PCR rounds, which ran approximately 10 cycles each. TCRdb called the multiplex PCR reads again in MiXCR, with one record for every CDR3 protein. The sample lists 300,000 to 400,000 distinct CDR3 sequences, roughly two thirds occurring once. Sequencing used peripheral blood. These receptors all stem from a man in his forties or fifties with primary liver carcinoma and hepatitis B virus infection.

This clonotype was found a few times. The V and J genes are TRBV6-1 and TRBJ2-2; D remains unclear. Trimming removed 3 bases at V and 0 bases at J, with 8 bases between. Per germline, CDR1 MNHNS and CDR2 SASEGT. The CDR3 sequence is 15 residues long. DNA of the CDR3: TGTGCCAGCAGTGAGATGGCAGCGAACACCGGGGAGCTGTTTTTT. Translation: CASSEMAANTGELFF.

Points on this clonotype: A much more abundant neighbour one base away suggests this may be a read error. The gene calls are TRBV4-1 and TRBJ2-7; 7 positions agree with TRBD1. This CDR3 comprises 17 residues. Germline V lookup: CDR1 MGHRA, CDR2 YSYEKL. The V gene end was trimmed by 0 bases and the J gene end by 6 bases; junction bases not matched to a gene: 14. This chain's CDR3 is CASSQDKEAGGIPEQYF. Written as DNA, the CDR3 is TGCGCCAGCAGCCAAGATAAGGAGGCAGGGGGTATCCCCGAGCAGTACTTC.

Worth noting for this clonotype: A much larger clone differs by one base, so this may be a read error. CDR3 sequence (DNA): TGTGCCAGCAACAGGACTATGGGAGGTGGCTACACCTTC. Translating gives CASNRTMGGGYTF. The chain couples TRBV6-5 to TRBJ1-2; possibly TRBD1 for D (5 bases). The CDR3 is 13 residues long. Germline loops: CDR1 MNHEY, CDR2 SVGAGI. V was shortened by 7 bases and J by 7 bases, with 16 bases between the two germline ends.

On this clonotype itself: Since a much larger clone is just one base distant, this may be a read error. The CDR3 carries no conserved terminal phenylalanine or tryptophan, so it likely arises from a read error. J is TRBJ2-3 and V is TRBV4-1; D is possibly TRBD1 or TRBD2 (7 bases each). Germline CDR1 reads MGHRA; CDR2 reads YSYEKL. The ends were cut back, 4 bases at V and 3 bases at J, with 14 bases in the middle. This CDR3 is 15 amino acids long. CDR3 DNA: TGCGCCAGCAGCCCACGCAGGGGGGGTACAGATACGCAGTATATT. It specifies CASSPRRGGTDTQYI.

A note on this clonotype: A read error may explain this, as a much larger clone is one base away. The genes are TRBV28 and TRBJ1-1; D gene uncertain. The ends were cut back, 6 bases at V and 11 bases at J, with 16 bases in the middle. The CDR3 totals 12 residues. The germline V gene encodes CDR1 MDHEN and CDR2 SYDVKM. The CDR3 DNA is TGTGCCAGCAGACTCGACACTCTCGGGGCTTTCTTT. This sequence encodes CASRLDTLGAFF.

In this sample, this clonotype turned up many times. The chain joins TRBV4-1 to TRBJ2-5, with 9 bases fitting TRBD2. Trimming at V came to 3 bases and at J to 5 bases, leaving 1 base not matched to a gene. This CDR3 has 13 residues. From germline, CDR1 is MGHRA and CDR2 YSYEKL. CDR3 sequence: CASSQSGRETQYF. CDR3 DNA sequence: TGCGCCAGCAGCCAGAGCGGGAGGGAGACCCAGTACTTC.

The gene calls are TRBV11-1 and TRBJ2-2; 7 bases map to TRBD1. The CDR3 has 15 residues. V was clipped by 5 bases and J by 5 bases; unmatched bases: 8. Per germline, CDR1 SGHAT and CDR2 FQDESV (reference sequence). CDR3 DNA sequence: TGTGCCAGCAGCCGGGACAGACGCCCTACCGGGGAGCTGTTTTTT. Its protein is CASSRDRRPTGELFF.

Comment on this clonotype: No conserved phenylalanine or tryptophan ends this CDR3, so it is likely a read error. The V gene is TRBV6-6, the J gene TRBJ2-1; 12 bases are shared with TRBD2. The germline CDR1 and CDR2 sequences are MNHNY and SVGAGI (reference sequence). V was pared by 6 bases and J by 9 bases, with 18 bases of the junction left unmatched. This CDR3 is 18 amino acids long. Here the CDR3 DNA reads TGTGCCAGCAGCCCGAGGGTCCTAGCGGGAGGGAAGAGCAGTGAGCAGTTCCTC. It is translated as CASSPRVLAGGKSSEQFL.

This clonotype was counted between two and nine times. DNA for the CDR3: TGTGCCATCAGTGACCAGGTGACTGGTAATCAGCCCCAGCATTTT. Translation gives CAISDQVTGNQPQHF. The chain combines TRBV10-3 with TRBJ1-5; D remains ambiguous. The CDR3 is made up of 15 amino acids. Trimming pared 3 bases from V and 4 bases from J, leaving 13 bases between. Per the germline V gene, CDR1 is ENHRY and CDR2 is SYGVKD.

This clonotype appeared once. A much larger clone is a single base away; this may be a read error. The chain joins TRBV6-1 to TRBJ2-6; 8 bases fit TRBD1. This CDR3 contains 14 residues. CDR1 and CDR2 (germline): MNHNS, SASEGT. For the CDR3, the DNA is TGTGCCAGCAGGGACAGGGCTGGGGCCAACTTCCTGACTTTC. Encoded protein: CASRDRAGANFLTF.

With regard to this clonotype: Here the CDR3 omits its conserved ending phenylalanine or tryptophan, so a read error is the likely source. The chain has TRBV6-2 or TRBV6-3 and TRBJ2-7, with 9 bases identical to TRBD2. Germline V lookup: CDR1 MNHEY, CDR2 SVGEGT. V was pared by 0 bases and J by 3 bases, with 3 bases of the junction left unmatched. This CDR3 has 15 residues. CDR3 bases: TGTGCCAGCAGTTACTCTGGGACTAGCAGCTACGAGCAGTACTCC. It specifies CASSYSGTSSYEQYS.

J is TRBJ2-5 and V is TRBV10-2; 14 nucleotides match TRBD2. The trim removed 0 bases at V and 9 bases at J, leaving 15 bases unmatched. Germline V lookup: CDR1 WSHSY, CDR2 SAAADI. CDR3 length equals 19 residues. The chain's CDR3 is CASSESTEGTSGRREAQYF. The CDR3 coding sequence is TGCGCCAGCAGTGAGTCGACGGAAGGGACTAGCGGGAGAAGGGAGGCCCAGTACTTC.

The gene calls are TRBV11-2 and TRBJ2-3; D is unresolved. Germline V gene sequence: CDR1 SGHAT, CDR2 FQNNGV. Trimming pared 2 bases from V and 2 bases from J, leaving 11 bases between. This CDR3 is built from 15 residues. The DNA of the CDR3 is TGTGCCAGCAGCTTACCCATACCACCCACAGATACGCAGTATTTT. Residues: CASSLPIPPTDTQYF.

The chain has TRBV10-3 and TRBJ2-7; D unresolved. This CDR3 is built from 11 residues. V lost 5 bases, J lost 7 bases, and 9 bases lay in between. Germline V gene lookup returns CDR1 ENHRY and CDR2 SYGVKD. The CDR3, as DNA: TGTGCCATCAGTAGCAACTATGAGCAGTACTTC. Its translation: CAISSNYEQYF.

V gene TRBV6-1 combines with J gene TRBJ2-1; 8 positions agree with TRBD2. V was pared by 11 bases and J by 10 bases, with 19 bases of the junction left unmatched. The CDR3 length is 15 residues. Germline assignment: CDR1 MNHNS and CDR2 SASEGT. The CDR3 DNA is TGTGCCGGCCACTTGAATAGCGGGGCGCCCCCGGAGCAGTTCTTC. As protein: CAGHLNSGAPPEQFF.

This clonotype was counted ten times or more. The genes are TRBV6-6 and TRBJ1-6; D is unresolved. Trimming took 8 bases from V and 10 from J, leaving 15 bases between them. Per germline, CDR1 MNHNY and CDR2 SVGAGI (reference sequence). The CDR3 covers 13 residues. The CDR3 is CASSPKGGSPLHF. CDR3 DNA: TGTGCCAGCTCTCCAAAAGGAGGCTCACCCCTCCACTTT.

This clonotype was recorded many times. The CDR3 here is CAISGGKGGHEQYF. The CDR3 region has the DNA TGTGCCATCAGTGGGGGAAAGGGGGGCCACGAGCAGTACTTC. The chain links TRBV10-3 to TRBJ2-7; D may be TRBD1 or TRBD2 (6 bases each). Germline CDR1 reads ENHRY; CDR2 reads SYGVKD. The ends were cut back, 4 bases at V and 5 bases at J, with 15 bases in the middle. This CDR3 has 14 residues.

The chain uses TRBV28 and TRBJ1-6; D might be TRBD1 (5 bases). V lost 0 bases, J lost 9 bases, and 12 bases lay in between. This CDR3 is built from 15 residues. CDR1 and CDR2 (germline): MDHEN, SYDVKM. Written as DNA, the CDR3 is TGTGCCAGCAGTTTATGGTCCGGCGGGGGTTCACCCCTCCACTTT. Its protein is CASSLWSGGGSPLHF.

The sample holds one count of this clonotype. The final CDR3 position lacks the conserved phenylalanine or tryptophan, pointing to a likely read error. V gene TRBV6-2 or TRBV6-3 combines with J gene TRBJ1-6; a possible D gene is TRBD1 (6 bases). Germline assignment: CDR1 MNHEY and CDR2 SVGEGT. The CDR3 sequence is 15 residues long. Trimming shortened V by 4 bases and J by 9 bases, and 16 bases separated the two germline ends. The CDR3 sequence: CASSSGDTVGSPLHS. The CDR3 DNA is TGTGCCAGCAGTTCCGGGGACACCGTAGGTTCACCCCTCCACTCT.

The table lists this clonotype with a count of one. Mismatch with germline at one junction end may stem from a read error. J is TRBJ2-1 and V is TRBV11-2; the D gene is possibly TRBD2 (6 bases). Germline V CDR1 and CDR2: SGHAT, FQNNGV. This CDR3 has 14 residues. DNA of the CDR3: TGTGCCGGCAGCTTTCGCGGGAACCACAATGAGCAGCTCTTC. Translating it yields CAGSFRGNHNEQLF.

As for this clonotype: Just one base apart from a much larger clone, this may be a read error. The CDR3 here is CSVALYAQEIQYF. In nucleotides, the CDR3 is TGCAGCGTTGCCCTCTACGCTCAAGAGATCCAGTACTTC. The chain couples TRBV29-1 to TRBJ2-5, with no clear D. The CDR3 runs to 13 residues. Germline CDR1 and CDR2: SQVTM and ANQGSEA.

Notes on this clonotype: A read error may explain this, as a much larger clone is one base away. The chain uses TRBV6-1 and TRBJ1-4, with D unclear. The CDR3 spans 21 residues. V was pared by 0 bases and J by 0 bases, with 23 bases between. Germline loops: CDR1 MNHNS, CDR2 SASEGT. The CDR3 here is CASSEALSSPTLTPTNEKLFF. The CDR3 coding sequence is TGTGCCAGCAGTGAAGCGTTATCCTCCCCCACTTTGACACCAACTAATGAAAAACTGTTTTTT.

As for this clonotype: This sequence may be a read error, since a much larger clone differs from it by one base. The genes are TRBV5-1 and TRBJ1-2; D call uncertain. CDR1 SGHRS and CDR2 YFSETQ come from the germline V gene. CDR3 length: 13 residues. Trimming stripped 0 bases from V and 8 bases from J, with 11 bases between. The chain's CDR3 is CASSLAAARGYTF. CDR3 in DNA: TGCGCCAGCAGCTTGGCGGCAGCACGGGGCTACACCTTC.

The table lists this clonotype with many counts. The chain employs TRBV29-1 and TRBJ2-5, with D perhaps TRBD1 or TRBD2 (5 bases each). The V end lost 5 bases, the J end lost 5 bases, and 30 bases lay between the germline ends. Germline-derived CDR1 and CDR2 are SQVTM and ANQGSEA. The CDR3 extends over 18 amino acids. The CDR3 nucleotides are TGCAGCGTTTCTCTAATTTGGCAAGGACATCAGCGGACGGAGACCCAGTACTTC. Translation gives CSVSLIWQGHQRTETQYF.

The chain links TRBV5-5 to TRBJ2-3, with D possibly being TRBD2 (5 bases). CDR1 is SGHKS and CDR2 is YYEKEE in the germline V gene (reference sequence). This CDR3 spans 15 amino acids. Trimming took off 2 bases at V and 3 bases at J, with 13 bases between the two ends. The CDR3 DNA sequence: TGTGCCAGCAGCTTTCTGGGCGGGCAGACAGATACGCAGTATTTT. Residues: CASSFLGGQTDTQYF.

Points on this clonotype: A much larger clone lies a single base off, so this may be a read error. CDR3 region: CASTGRTAEANVLTF. The DNA for the CDR3 is TGCGCCAGCACCGGGAGGACAGCTGAGGCCAACGTCCTGACTTTC. The chain joins TRBV10-2 to TRBJ2-6; tentative D call: TRBD2 (7 bases). Germline values: CDR1 WSHSY, CDR2 SAAADI. The CDR3 is 15 amino acids. With 7 bases removed from V and 6 bases from J, the gap between germline ends came to 16 bases.

For this clonotype: At one end, the junction sequence differs from germline, possibly due to a read error. This chain's CDR3 is CASSYTLEGGPSANEQLF. The DNA for the CDR3 is TGTGCCAGCAGTTACACGCTCGAGGGCGGGCCATCGGCCAATGAGCAGCTCTTC. The genes are TRBV6-2 or TRBV6-3 and TRBJ2-1; weak D call: TRBD2 (5 bases). Germline-derived CDR1 and CDR2 are MNHEY and SVGEGT. CDR3 length: 18 amino acids.

As for this clonotype: A much larger clonotype is one base distant, so this may be a read error. The chain combines TRBV10-2 with TRBJ2-5; D unresolved. With 5 bases removed from V and 3 bases from J, the gap between germline ends came to 16 bases. This CDR3 has 15 residues. Germline-derived CDR1 and CDR2 are WSHSY and SAAADI. Here the CDR3 reads CASSKTSGLEETQYF. The DNA for the CDR3 is TGCGCCAGCAGTAAGACCTCGGGCTTGGAAGAGACCCAGTACTTC.

This clonotype showed up many times. This chain links TRBV28 with TRBJ2-1, with TRBD2 matching over 8 bases. This CDR3 has 13 residues. The V segment lost 7 bases and the J segment 10 bases; nucleotides outside the gene matches: 9. Germline lookup yields CDR1 MDHEN and CDR2 SYDVKM. CDR3 sequence reads: CASNGGRPEEQFF. DNA of the CDR3: TGTGCCAGCAACGGCGGGAGGCCCGAGGAGCAGTTCTTC.

This clonotype was seen a handful of times. This chain links TRBV7-2 with TRBJ2-5; maybe TRBD1 (5 bases). CDR1 SGHTA and CDR2 FQGNSA come from the germline V gene. The V gene lost 6 bases and the J gene lost 2 bases, with 16 bases spanning the gap. The CDR3 runs 15 residues. CDR3 sequence (DNA): TGTGCCAGCAGGGGATTAGCTGGGGCACAAGAGACCCAGTACTTC. Translated: CASRGLAGAQETQYF. Variable domain in full (rest from reference TRBV7-2 and TRBJ2-5): GAGVSQSPSNKVTEKGKDVELRCDPISGHTALYWYRQSLGQGLEFLIYFQGNSAPDKSGLPSDRFSAERTGGSVSTLTIQRTQQEDSAVYLCASRGLAGAQETQYFGPGTRLLVL.

Of note for this clonotype: Just one base apart from a much larger clone, this may be a read error. It is likely a read error, because the conserved phenylalanine at the end of the CDR3 is missing. This chain joins TRBV4-1 and TRBJ1-1; 10 bases are shared with TRBD1. Trimming took 6 bases from V and 4 from J; bases not matched to a gene: 5. There are 14 residues in the CDR3. CDR1 and CDR2 from the germline V gene are MGHRA and YSYEKL. The CDR3 DNA reads as TGCGCCAGCAGACGGACAGGGGGGAGCACTGAAGCTTTCTTA. Translation gives CASRRTGGSTEAFL.